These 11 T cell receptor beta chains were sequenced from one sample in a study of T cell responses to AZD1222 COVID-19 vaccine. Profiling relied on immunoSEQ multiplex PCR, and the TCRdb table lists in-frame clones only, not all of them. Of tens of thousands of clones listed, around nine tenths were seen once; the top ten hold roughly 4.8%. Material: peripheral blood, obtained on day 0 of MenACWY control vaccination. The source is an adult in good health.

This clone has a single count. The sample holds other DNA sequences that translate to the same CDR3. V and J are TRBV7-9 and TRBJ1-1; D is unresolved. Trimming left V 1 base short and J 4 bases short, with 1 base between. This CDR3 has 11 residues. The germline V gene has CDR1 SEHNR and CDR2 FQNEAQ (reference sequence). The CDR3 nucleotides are TGTGCCAGCAGCTTAGGCACTGAAGCTTTCTTT. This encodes CASSLGTEAFF.

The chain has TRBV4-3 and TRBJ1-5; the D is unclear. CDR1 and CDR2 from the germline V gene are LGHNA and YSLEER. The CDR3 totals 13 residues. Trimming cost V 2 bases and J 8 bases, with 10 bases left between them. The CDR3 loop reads CASSQYPGEPQHF. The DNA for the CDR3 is TGCGCCAGCAGCCAATACCCTGGGGAGCCCCAGCATTTT.

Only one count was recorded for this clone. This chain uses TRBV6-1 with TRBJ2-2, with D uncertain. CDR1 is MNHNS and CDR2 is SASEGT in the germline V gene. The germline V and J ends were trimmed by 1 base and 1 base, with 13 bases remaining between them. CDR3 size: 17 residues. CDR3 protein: CASSEGTPRQNTGELFF. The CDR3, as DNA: TGTGCCAGCAGTGAAGGGACCCCCCGGCAGAACACCGGGGAGCTGTTTTTT.

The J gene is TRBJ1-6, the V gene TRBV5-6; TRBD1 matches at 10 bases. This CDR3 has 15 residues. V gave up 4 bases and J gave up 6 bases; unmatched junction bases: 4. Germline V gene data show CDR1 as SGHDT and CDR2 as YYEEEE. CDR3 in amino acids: CASSVWDRGNSPLHF. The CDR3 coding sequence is TGTGCCAGCAGCGTCTGGGACAGGGGTAATTCACCCCTCCACTTT.

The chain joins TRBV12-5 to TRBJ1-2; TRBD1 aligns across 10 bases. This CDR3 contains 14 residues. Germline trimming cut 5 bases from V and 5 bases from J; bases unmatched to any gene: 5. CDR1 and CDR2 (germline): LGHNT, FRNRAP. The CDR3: CASGPGTGVYGYTF. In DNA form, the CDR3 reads TGTGCTAGTGGTCCCGGGACAGGGGTATATGGCTACACCTTC.

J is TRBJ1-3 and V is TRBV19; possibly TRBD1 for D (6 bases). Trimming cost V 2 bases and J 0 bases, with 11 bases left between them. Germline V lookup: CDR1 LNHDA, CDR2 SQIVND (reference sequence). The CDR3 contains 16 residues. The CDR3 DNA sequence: TGTGCCAGTAGTATACTAACAGGGTTCTCTGGAAACACCATATATTTT. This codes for CASSILTGFSGNTIYF.

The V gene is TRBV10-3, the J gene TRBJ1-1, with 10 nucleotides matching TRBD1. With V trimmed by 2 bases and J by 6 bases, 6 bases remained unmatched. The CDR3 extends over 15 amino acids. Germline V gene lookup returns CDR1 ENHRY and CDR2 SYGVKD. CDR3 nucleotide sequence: TGTGCCATCAGTGAGGGGGACAGGGGTTGGGCTGAAGCTTTCTTT. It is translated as CAISEGDRGWAEAFF.

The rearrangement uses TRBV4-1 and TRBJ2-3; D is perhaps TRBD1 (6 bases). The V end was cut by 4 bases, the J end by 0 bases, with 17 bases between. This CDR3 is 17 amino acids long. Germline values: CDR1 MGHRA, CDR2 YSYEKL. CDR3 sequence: CASSPLGQRPSTDTQYF. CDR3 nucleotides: TGCGCCAGCAGCCCCCTTGGACAGCGACCTAGCACAGATACGCAGTATTTT.

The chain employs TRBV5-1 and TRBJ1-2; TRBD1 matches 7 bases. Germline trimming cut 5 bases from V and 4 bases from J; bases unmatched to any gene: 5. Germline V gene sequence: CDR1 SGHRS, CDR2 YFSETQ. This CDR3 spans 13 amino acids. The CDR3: CASSIQGRYGYTF. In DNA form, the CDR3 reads TGCGCCAGCAGTATACAGGGGCGCTATGGCTACACCTTC.

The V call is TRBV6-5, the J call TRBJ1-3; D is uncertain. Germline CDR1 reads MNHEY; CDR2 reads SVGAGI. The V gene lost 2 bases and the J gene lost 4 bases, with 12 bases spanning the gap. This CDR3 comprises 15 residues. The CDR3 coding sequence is TGTGCCAGCAGTTACAACGTAGTTGGCGGAAACACCATATATTTT. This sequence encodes CASSYNVVGGNTIYF.

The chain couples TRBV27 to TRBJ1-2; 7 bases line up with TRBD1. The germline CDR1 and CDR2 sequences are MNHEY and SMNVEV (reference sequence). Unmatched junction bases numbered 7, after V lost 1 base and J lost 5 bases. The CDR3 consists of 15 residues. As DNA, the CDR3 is TGTGCCAGCAGTTTATTAGGGGGCGCAGGGTATGGCTACACCTTC. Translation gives CASSLLGGAGYGYTF.